This entry describes one TCR beta chain. Its target is not known. This entry comes from a study of T cell responses to AZD1222 COVID-19 vaccine. Study observations and caveats: Dominant CD4 TCR responses targeted spike regions 160-218 and 743-854.

With 6 bases removed from V and 0 bases from J, the gap between germline ends came to 12 bases. The length of the CDR3 is 15 residues. CDR1 and CDR2 from the germline V gene are ENHRY and SYGVKD. The table came from immunoSEQ multiplex PCR; TCRdb's copy has only in-frame clones and leaves some out. In the table there are fewer than 200,000 clones, roughly 88% of which are singletons. The chain joins TRBV10-3 to TRBJ1-5, with unresolved D. The sample consisted of peripheral blood, taken 28 days after the second AZD1222 dose. The receptor was isolated from an adult who received the AZD1222 COVID-19 vaccine. This chain's CDR3 is CAIRAGSNSNQPQHF. Here the CDR3 DNA reads TGTGCCATCAGGGCGGGGAGCAATAGCAATCAGCCCCAGCATTTT.